This T cell receptor beta chain was retrieved from a study of patients and donors after allogeneic stem cell transplantation. V shed 6 bases and J shed 5 bases, with 13 bases lying between them. This CDR3 comprises 14 residues. Germline V lookup: CDR1 SNHLY, CDR2 FYNNEI. MiXCR, run by TCRdb on the RT-PCR reads, gives a single entry per CDR3 protein. The repertoire consists of some 880,000 distinct CDR3 sequences, with roughly 18% occurring once and the leading ten covering 6%. The sequenced sample consisted of blood, either unsorted or a sorted T cell fraction (not recorded which). The chain combines TRBV2 with TRBJ1-4; D perhaps matches TRBD1 (6 bases). The source of this sequence is a human donor who was either an allogeneic HSCT recipient or a stem cell or donor lymphocyte infusion donor (not recorded which). It is not recorded whose cells these are; they may come from a transplant donor. The CDR3 is CASRQGPQNEKLFF. In nucleotides, the CDR3 is TGTGCCAGCAGACAGGGCCCGCAAAATGAAAAACTGTTTTTT.